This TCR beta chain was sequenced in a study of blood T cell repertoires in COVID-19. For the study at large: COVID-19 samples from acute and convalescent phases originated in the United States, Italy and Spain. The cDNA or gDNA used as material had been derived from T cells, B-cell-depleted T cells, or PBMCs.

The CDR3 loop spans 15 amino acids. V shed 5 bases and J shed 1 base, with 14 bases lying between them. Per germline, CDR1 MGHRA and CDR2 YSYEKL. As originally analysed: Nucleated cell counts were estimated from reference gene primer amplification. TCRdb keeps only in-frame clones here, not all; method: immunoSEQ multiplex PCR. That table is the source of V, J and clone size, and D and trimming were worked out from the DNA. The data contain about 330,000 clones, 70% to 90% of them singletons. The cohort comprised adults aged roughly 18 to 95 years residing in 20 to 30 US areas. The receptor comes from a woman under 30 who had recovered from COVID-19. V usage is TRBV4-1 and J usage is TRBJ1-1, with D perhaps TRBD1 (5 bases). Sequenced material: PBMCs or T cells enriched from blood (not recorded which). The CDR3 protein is CASSFRRDSNTEAFF. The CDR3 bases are TGCGCCAGCAGCTTCCGTCGGGACTCGAACACTGAAGCTTTCTTT.